These 30 T cell receptor beta chains were all obtained from the same sample, sequenced in a study of blood T cell repertoires in COVID-19. This table comes from immunoSEQ multiplex PCR, and its TCRdb copy is limited to in-frame clones, with some not included. The sample lists about 190,000 clones, around 91% seen once, with approximately 0.64% in the top ten. The sequencing sample was made of peripheral blood. These receptors originate from a man between 45 and 60 years old with acute or convalescent COVID-19.

The chain employs TRBV27 and TRBJ1-2; D may be TRBD1 (5 bases). This CDR3 spans 17 amino acids. Between the trimmed V and J ends, which lost 4 bases and 1 base, there was a span of 19 bases. The germline V gene encodes CDR1 MNHEY and CDR2 SMNVEV (reference sequence). CDR3 protein: CASSSSIWTPYNYGYTF. The CDR3 DNA sequence: TGTGCCAGCAGTTCCTCTATCTGGACACCCTATAACTATGGCTACACCTTC.

This sequence joins TRBV2 and TRBJ2-3; D may be TRBD1 (5 bases). Germline-derived CDR1 and CDR2 are SNHLY and FYNNEI. The CDR3 consists of 15 residues. V shed 1 base and J shed 5 bases, with 13 bases lying between them. The CDR3 region has the DNA TGTGCCAGCAGTGAAGAGAGCAGGGTCGTAGATACGCAGTATTTT. Translation: CASSEESRVVDTQYF.

This clone occurred once. The chain combines TRBV2 with TRBJ2-6, with D possibly being TRBD2 (7 bases). The CDR3 has 14 amino acids. Germline assignment: CDR1 SNHLY and CDR2 FYNNEI. V lost 7 bases to trimming and J lost 4 bases, with 11 bases between them. The CDR3 DNA reads as TGTGCCAGCACCGGGGGGCGAGGGGCCAACGTCCTGACTTTC. Protein: CASTGGRGANVLTF.

The chain couples TRBV24-1 to TRBJ2-7; 7 positions match TRBD1. Trimming removed 3 bases from V and 3 bases from J; junction bases left unmatched: 7. Germline values: CDR1 KGHDR, CDR2 SFDVKD. The CDR3 totals 15 residues. This CDR3 is CATSDTGTAIYEQYF. The DNA for the CDR3 is TGTGCCACCAGTGATACCGGGACAGCCATCTACGAGCAGTACTTC.

J is TRBJ1-5 and V is TRBV28; 7 bases line up with TRBD1. The germline CDR1 and CDR2 sequences are MDHEN and SYDVKM. This CDR3 contains 13 residues. V shed 8 bases, J shed 3 bases, and the junction held 4 bases outside the gene matches. CDR3 amino acids: CASEKGANQPQHF. The CDR3, as DNA: TGTGCCAGCGAAAAGGGGGCCAATCAGCCCCAGCATTTT.

V usage is TRBV2 and J usage is TRBJ2-1, with 9 bases identical to TRBD2. Germline V lookup: CDR1 SNHLY, CDR2 FYNNEI. V trimming: 7 bases; J trimming: 5 bases; junction bases outside the gene matches: 6. The CDR3 loop spans 14 amino acids. CDR3 residues: CASILAGINNEQFF. The CDR3 DNA follows: TGTGCCAGCATTCTAGCGGGGATAAACAATGAGCAGTTCTTC.

In its sample, this clone was seen a few times. V gene TRBV18 combines with J gene TRBJ1-6; a possible D gene is TRBD1 (6 bases). The V end was cut by 2 bases, the J end by 6 bases, with 14 bases between. The germline CDR1 and CDR2 sequences are KGHSH and LQKENI. This CDR3 region has 16 residues. The DNA for the CDR3 is TGTGCCAGCTCACCATACAGGGATCCAATTAATTCACCCCTCCACTTT. Protein product: CASSPYRDPINSPLHF.

This clone showed up just once. This sequence joins TRBV9 and TRBJ2-1; D uncertain. This CDR3 is 12 amino acids long. The germline gives CDR1 SGDLS, CDR2 YYNGEE. The V gene lost 0 bases and the J gene lost 7 bases, with 5 bases spanning the gap. CDR3 loop: CASSVEPNEQFF. The CDR3 DNA sequence: TGTGCCAGCAGCGTAGAGCCGAATGAGCAGTTCTTC.

V is TRBV27 and J is TRBJ2-2; TRBD1 aligns across 12 bases. This CDR3 region has 17 residues. Trimming cost V 2 bases and J 5 bases; bases outside gene matches: 6. Germline values: CDR1 MNHEY, CDR2 SMNVEV (reference sequence). In DNA, the CDR3 is TGTGCCAGCAGTTTAAAGGGACAGGGGGCCTGGACCGGGGAGCTGTTTTTT. Encoded protein: CASSLKGQGAWTGELFF.

The rearrangement links TRBV7-2 to TRBJ1-4; D is possibly TRBD1 (6 bases). Trimming pared 1 base from V and 0 bases from J, leaving 6 bases between. This CDR3 has 15 residues. CDR1 and CDR2 (germline): SGHTA, FQGNSA. Here the CDR3 reads CASSLGTATNEKLFF. The DNA of the CDR3 is TGTGCCAGCAGCTTAGGGACAGCAACTAATGAAAAACTGTTTTTT.

The chain joins TRBV10-3 to TRBJ2-5, with a weak D call TRBD1 (6 bases). Germline CDR1 ENHRY, CDR2 SYGVKD. V lost 0 bases and J lost 1, with 9 bases in between. The CDR3 is 15 amino acids. The CDR3 loop reads CAISESGRGQETQYF. The DNA for the CDR3 is TGTGCCATCAGTGAGTCAGGCAGGGGCCAAGAGACCCAGTACTTC.

The V call is TRBV6-5, the J call TRBJ1-5; 7 positions match TRBD1. V lost 6 bases, J lost 2 bases, and 4 bases stayed unmatched. This CDR3 is built from 14 residues. The germline gives CDR1 MNHEY, CDR2 SVGAGI. The CDR3 region is CASSDGTGNQPQHF. The CDR3 DNA sequence: TGTGCCAGCAGCGACGGGACAGGCAATCAGCCCCAGCATTTT.

CDR3 sequence (DNA): TGCGCCAGCAGCCTCGGGACAGGGCAAAATCAGCCCCAGCATTTT. This gives the protein CASSLGTGQNQPQHF. The rearrangement links TRBV4-3 to TRBJ1-5, with TRBD1 identical over 9 bases. Germline trimming cut 4 bases from V and 4 bases from J; bases unmatched to any gene: 5. CDR3 size: 15 residues. Germline assignment: CDR1 LGHNA and CDR2 YSLEER.

The chain has TRBV7-3 and TRBJ1-6, with a weak D call TRBD1 (5 bases). Germline V gene lookup returns CDR1 SGHTA and CDR2 FQGTGA. Deletions cut 5 bases from V and 10 bases from J, with 15 bases between. The CDR3 is made up of 14 amino acids. The CDR3 region has the DNA TGTGCCAGCAGCGGCGACGCAGGGTCGTCACCCCTCCACTTT. This sequence encodes CASSGDAGSSPLHF.

The genes are TRBV18 and TRBJ1-2, with a tentative D call TRBD1 (6 bases). Per the germline V gene, CDR1 is KGHSH and CDR2 is LQKENI. CDR3 size: 17 residues. V lost 6 bases and J lost 5, with 25 bases in between. The CDR3 DNA reads as TGTGCCAGCTCGGTGGTCCCCCCTCGACAGGCCTCGTATGGCTACACCTTC. It codes for CASSVVPPRQASYGYTF.

The J gene is TRBJ1-5, the V gene TRBV19; possibly TRBD1 for D (5 bases). Germline CDR1 and CDR2: LNHDA and SQIVND (reference sequence). V lost 9 bases and J 4 bases, leaving 10 bases between the germline ends. The CDR3 covers 12 residues. For the CDR3, the DNA is TGTGCCAGCAGACAGCTAAATCAGCCCCAGCATTTT. It yields the protein CASRQLNQPQHF.

This clone was found once. The J gene is TRBJ1-6, the V gene TRBV30, with 9 positions matching TRBD1. The length of the CDR3 is 14 residues. The J segment lost 7 bases and the V segment lost 5 bases, leaving 6 bases of the junction unmatched. CDR1 GTSNPN and CDR2 SVGIG come from the germline V gene (reference sequence). The DNA of the CDR3 is TGTGCCTGGCACACCGGGACAGGGAATTCACCCCTCCACTTT. This sequence encodes CAWHTGTGNSPLHF.

The V gene is TRBV7-9, the J gene TRBJ2-7; 10 bases fit TRBD1. The CDR3 is 14 residues long. Per the germline V gene, CDR1 is SEHNR and CDR2 is FQNEAQ (reference sequence). Trimming at V came to 3 bases and at J to 6 bases, leaving 5 bases not matched to a gene. The CDR3 spells CASSFSWDRGEQYF. CDR3 coding DNA: TGTGCCAGCAGCTTCTCCTGGGACAGGGGCGAGCAGTACTTC.

The chain couples TRBV7-3 to TRBJ1-5; 7 bases agree with TRBD1. Germline V gives CDR1 SGHTA, CDR2 FQGTGA. The CDR3 extends over 15 amino acids. The V and J ends lost 3 bases and 0 bases, in that order; junction bases with no gene match: 2. The CDR3 DNA sequence: TGTGCCAGCAGCTTCCGACAGGGTAGCAATCAGCCCCAGCATTTT. It codes for CASSFRQGSNQPQHF.

The chain joins TRBV30 to TRBJ1-1; D unclear. This CDR3 has 14 residues. Germline V gene data show CDR1 as GTSNPN and CDR2 as SVGIG (reference sequence). The V end lost 4 bases, the J end lost 0 bases, and 12 bases lay between the germline ends. The CDR3 sequence: CAWIRAGMNTEAFF. The CDR3, as DNA: TGTGCCTGGATCCGAGCCGGGATGAACACTGAAGCTTTCTTT.

This chain joins TRBV28 and TRBJ1-4; tentative D call: TRBD1 (6 bases). CDR1 is MDHEN and CDR2 is SYDVKM in the germline V gene. This CDR3 is built from 15 residues. Trimming left V 5 bases short and J 5 bases short, with 15 bases between. DNA for the CDR3: TGTGCCAGCAGTCCCCCGGGGGGCCAGAATGAAAAACTGTTTTTT. It specifies CASSPPGGQNEKLFF.

The V gene is TRBV2, the J gene TRBJ1-2; D gene unclear. Germline values: CDR1 SNHLY, CDR2 FYNNEI. This CDR3 is built from 11 residues. V was clipped by 5 bases and J by 3 bases, with 4 bases between them. CDR3 nucleotides: TGTGCCAGCAGTCCTCACTATGGCTACACCTTC. It translates to CASSPHYGYTF. Complete variable domain (other parts from reference TRBV2 and TRBJ1-2): EPEVTQTPSHQVTQMGQEVILRCVPISNHLYFYWYRQILGQKVEFLVSFYNNEISEKSEIFDDQFSVERPDGSNFTLKIRSTKLEDSAMYFCASSPHYGYTFGSGTRLTVV.

The V gene is TRBV7-6, the J gene TRBJ1-3; D is unresolved. Between the trimmed V and J ends, which lost 5 bases and 0 bases, there was a span of 11 bases. This CDR3 has 15 residues. The germline CDR1 and CDR2 sequences are SGHVS and FNYEAQ. The CDR3 region is CASSEWANSGNTIYF. CDR3 nucleotide sequence: TGTGCCAGCAGCGAATGGGCTAACTCTGGAAACACCATATATTTT. Combining the CDR3 with reference TRBV7-6 and TRBJ1-3 gives the whole variable domain GAGVSQSPRYKVTKRGQDVALRCDPISGHVSLYWYRQALGQGPEFLTYFNYEAQQDKSGLPNDRFSAERPEGSISTLTIQRTEQRDSAMYRCASSEWANSGNTIYFGEGSWLTVV.

This clone was counted once. V and J are TRBV28 and TRBJ2-7; maybe TRBD1 (5 bases). CDR3 length: 15 amino acids. Trimming stripped 4 bases from V and 4 bases from J, with 17 bases between. The germline CDR1 and CDR2 sequences are MDHEN and SYDVKM. The CDR3 region is CASSSRPVGQYEQYF. Written as DNA, the CDR3 is TGTGCCAGCAGTTCCCGGCCCGTAGGACAATACGAGCAGTACTTC.

The chain is built from TRBV7-9 and TRBJ2-7; the match to TRBD1 covers 7 bases. The trim removed 5 bases at V and 4 bases at J, leaving 5 bases unmatched. Germline CDR1 and CDR2: SEHNR and FQNEAQ (reference sequence). The CDR3 is 13 amino acids. CDR3 DNA: TGTGCCAGCAGCCACCGGGACAGATACGAGCAGTACGTC. This codes for CASSHRDRYEQYV.

The rearrangement joins TRBV28 to TRBJ2-7; 7 nucleotides match TRBD2. The CDR3 contains 14 residues. Trimming took 5 bases from V and 5 from J; bases not matched to a gene: 9. The germline CDR1 and CDR2 sequences are MDHEN and SYDVKM. The CDR3 spells CASSMGGSGHEQYV. The CDR3 bases are TGTGCCAGCAGTATGGGGGGGTCCGGCCACGAGCAGTACGTC.

The chain has TRBV28 and TRBJ2-7; TRBD1 is a possible D gene (5 bases). CDR1 is MDHEN and CDR2 is SYDVKM in the germline V gene. This CDR3 comprises 14 residues. Trimming took off 2 bases at V and 0 bases at J, with 8 bases between the two ends. In nucleotides, the CDR3 is TGTGCCAGCAGTTTAAGGCAGGGCTCCTACGAGCAGTACGTC. Residues: CASSLRQGSYEQYV.

The chain links TRBV4-1 to TRBJ2-3, with TRBD1 identical over 7 bases. The CDR3 has 15 amino acids. V lost 2 bases and J lost 2; bases outside the gene matches: 4. Per germline, CDR1 MGHRA and CDR2 YSYEKL. The CDR3 nucleotides read TGCGCCAGCAGCCAATCCGGACAGGCCACAGATACGCAGTATTTT. Protein product: CASSQSGQATDTQYF.

The rearrangement uses TRBV28 and TRBJ2-5; 8 bases are shared with TRBD1. The germline CDR1 and CDR2 sequences are MDHEN and SYDVKM. Germline trimming cut 5 bases from V and 5 bases from J; bases unmatched to any gene: 10. The CDR3 is 15 amino acids. The CDR3 sequence is CASSPQRTGRETQYF. Here the CDR3 DNA reads TGTGCCAGCAGTCCCCAACGGACAGGGAGGGAGACCCAGTACTTC.

The chain employs TRBV19 and TRBJ2-7; 10 nucleotides align to TRBD2. This CDR3 contains 14 residues. Looked up from germline, CDR1 is LNHDA and CDR2 is SQIVND (reference sequence). J gave up 7 bases and V 6 bases, and 9 bases lay outside the gene matches. For the CDR3, the DNA is TGTGCCAGTAGCTTAACTAGCGGGATTGGGGAGCAGTACTTC. Translation gives CASSLTSGIGEQYF.